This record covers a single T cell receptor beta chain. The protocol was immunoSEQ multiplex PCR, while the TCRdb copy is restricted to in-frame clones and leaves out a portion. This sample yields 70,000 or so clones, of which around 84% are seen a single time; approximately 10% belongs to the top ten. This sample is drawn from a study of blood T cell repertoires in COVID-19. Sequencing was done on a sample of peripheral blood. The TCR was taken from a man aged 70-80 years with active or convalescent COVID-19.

CDR3 sequence: CASSLTGAPTDTQYF. CDR3 in DNA: TGCGCCAGCAGCTTGACGGGAGCTCCCACAGATACGCAGTATTTT. The J gene is TRBJ2-3, the V gene TRBV5-1; D is possibly TRBD2 (6 bases). Looked up from germline, CDR1 is SGHRS and CDR2 is YFSETQ. V was clipped by 1 base and J by 2 bases, with 11 bases between them. CDR3 length: 15 residues.